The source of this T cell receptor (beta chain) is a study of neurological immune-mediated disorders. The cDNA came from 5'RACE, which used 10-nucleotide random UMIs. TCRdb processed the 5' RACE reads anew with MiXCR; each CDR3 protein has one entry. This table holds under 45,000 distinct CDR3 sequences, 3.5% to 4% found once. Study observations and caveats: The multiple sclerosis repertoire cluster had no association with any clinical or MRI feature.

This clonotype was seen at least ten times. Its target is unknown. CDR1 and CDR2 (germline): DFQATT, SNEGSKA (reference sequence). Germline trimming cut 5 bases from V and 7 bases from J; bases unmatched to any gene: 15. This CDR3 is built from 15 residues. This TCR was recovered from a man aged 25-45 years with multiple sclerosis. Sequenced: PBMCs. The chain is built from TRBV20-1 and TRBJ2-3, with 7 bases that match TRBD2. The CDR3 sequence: CSALARGVFLYTQYF. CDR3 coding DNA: TGCAGTGCTCTGGCCCGGGGGGTCTTTTTGTATACGCAGTATTTT.